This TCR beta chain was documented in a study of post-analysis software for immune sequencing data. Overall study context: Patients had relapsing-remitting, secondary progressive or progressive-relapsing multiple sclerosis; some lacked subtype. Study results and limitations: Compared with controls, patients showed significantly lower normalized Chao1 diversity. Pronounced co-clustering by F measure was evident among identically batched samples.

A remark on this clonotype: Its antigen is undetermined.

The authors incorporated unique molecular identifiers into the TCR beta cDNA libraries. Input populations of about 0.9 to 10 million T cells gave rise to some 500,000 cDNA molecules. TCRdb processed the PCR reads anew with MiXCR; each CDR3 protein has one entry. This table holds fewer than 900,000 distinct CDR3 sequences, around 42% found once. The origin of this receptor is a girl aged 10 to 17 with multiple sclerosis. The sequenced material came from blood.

DNA for the CDR3: TGCGCCAGCAGCGTGGGACAGGCGGATACGCAGTATTTT. Translated: CASSVGQADTQYF. The chain has TRBV5-1 and TRBJ2-3; 8 nucleotides agree with TRBD1. The V gene's germline CDR1 is SGHRS and CDR2 YFSETQ. The CDR3 is 13 amino acids. With V trimmed by 4 bases and J by 6 bases, 4 bases remained unmatched.